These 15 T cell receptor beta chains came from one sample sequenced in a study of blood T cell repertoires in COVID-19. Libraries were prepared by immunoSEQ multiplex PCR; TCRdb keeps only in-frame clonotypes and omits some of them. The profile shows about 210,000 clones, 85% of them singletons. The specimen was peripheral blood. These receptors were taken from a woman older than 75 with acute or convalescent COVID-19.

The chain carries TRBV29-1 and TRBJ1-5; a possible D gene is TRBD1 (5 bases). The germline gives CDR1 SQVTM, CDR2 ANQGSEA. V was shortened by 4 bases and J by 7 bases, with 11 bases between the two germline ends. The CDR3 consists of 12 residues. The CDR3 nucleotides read TGCAGCGTTGGAAAGGGGAACCAGCCCCAGCATTTT. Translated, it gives CSVGKGNQPQHF.

The DNA for the CDR3 is TGTGCCAGCATGGAGGGCGTCTCGTATGGCTACACCTTC. The encoded protein is CASMEGVSYGYTF. This sequence joins TRBV5-6 and TRBJ1-2; D unclear. Deletions cut 6 bases from V and 5 bases from J, with 14 bases between. This CDR3 is built from 13 residues. Germline CDR1 is SGHDT and CDR2 is YYEEEE.

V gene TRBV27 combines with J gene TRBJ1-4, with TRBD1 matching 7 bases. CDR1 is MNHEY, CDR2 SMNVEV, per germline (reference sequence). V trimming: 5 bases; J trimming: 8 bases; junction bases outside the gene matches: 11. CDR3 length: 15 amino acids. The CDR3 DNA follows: TGTGCCAGCAGTCCAGGGGGAGCCAGGCGAGAAAAACTGTTTTTT. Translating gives CASSPGGARREKLFF. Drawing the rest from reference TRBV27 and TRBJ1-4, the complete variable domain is EAQVTQNPRYLITVTGKKLTVTCSQNMNHEYMSWYRQDPGLGLRQIYYSMNVEVTDKGDVPEGYKVSRKEKRNFPLILESPSPNQTSLYFCASSPGGARREKLFFGSGTQLSVL.

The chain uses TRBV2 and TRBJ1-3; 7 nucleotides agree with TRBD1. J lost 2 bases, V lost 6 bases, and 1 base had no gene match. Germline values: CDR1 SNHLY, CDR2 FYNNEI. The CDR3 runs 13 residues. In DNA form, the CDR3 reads TGTGCCAGCAGCGGGACAGCTGGAAACACCATATATTTT. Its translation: CASSGTAGNTIYF.

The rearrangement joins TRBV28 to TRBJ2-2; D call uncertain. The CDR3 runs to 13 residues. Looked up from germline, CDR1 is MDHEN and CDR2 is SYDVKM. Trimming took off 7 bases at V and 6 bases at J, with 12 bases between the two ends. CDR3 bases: TGTGCCAGCATCTCGTCTTCTTCCGGGGAGCTGTTTTTT. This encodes CASISSSSGELFF.

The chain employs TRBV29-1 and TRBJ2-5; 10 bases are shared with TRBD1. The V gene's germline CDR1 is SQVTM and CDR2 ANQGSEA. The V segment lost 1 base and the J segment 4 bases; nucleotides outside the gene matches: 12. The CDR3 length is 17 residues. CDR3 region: CSVEAFGTGVKRETQYF. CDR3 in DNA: TGCAGCGTTGAAGCCTTCGGGACAGGGGTTAAGAGAGAGACCCAGTACTTC. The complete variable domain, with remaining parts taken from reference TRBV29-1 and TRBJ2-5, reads SAVISQKPSRDICQRGTSLTIQCQVDSQVTMMFWYRQQPGQSLTLIATANQGSEATYESGFVIDKFPISRPNLTFSTLTVSNMSPEDSSIYLCSVEAFGTGVKRETQYFGPGTRLLVL.

CDR3 loop: CASSQDTWPGSNQPQHF. DNA of the CDR3: TGCGCCAGCAGCCAAGATACTTGGCCAGGCTCCAATCAGCCCCAGCATTTT. V and J are TRBV4-1 and TRBJ1-5; the D is unclear. This CDR3 is built from 17 residues. Germline V CDR1 and CDR2: MGHRA, YSYEKL. The V gene lost 0 bases and the J gene lost 3 bases, with 15 bases spanning the gap.

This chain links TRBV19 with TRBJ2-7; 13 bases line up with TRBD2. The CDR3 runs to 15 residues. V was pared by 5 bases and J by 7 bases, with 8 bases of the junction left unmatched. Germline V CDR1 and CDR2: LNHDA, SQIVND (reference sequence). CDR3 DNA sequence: TGTGCCAGTAGTCGGACTAGCGGGAGAGTTGAGGAGCAGTACTTC. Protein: CASSRTSGRVEEQYF.

The CDR3 DNA reads TGTGCCAGCTCACCGTCGGACAGACCCTCTAACTATGGCTACACCTTC. The encoded protein is CASSPSDRPSNYGYTF. The rearrangement uses TRBV18 and TRBJ1-2; TRBD1 might be the D (6 bases). Germline CDR1 and CDR2: KGHSH and LQKENI. This CDR3 comprises 16 residues. Trimming cost V 3 bases and J 0 bases, with 14 bases left between them.

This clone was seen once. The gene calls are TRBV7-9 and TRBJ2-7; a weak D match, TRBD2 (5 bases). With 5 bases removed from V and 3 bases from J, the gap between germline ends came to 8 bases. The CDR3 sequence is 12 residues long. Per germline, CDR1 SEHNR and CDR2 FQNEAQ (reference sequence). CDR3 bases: TGTGCCAGCAGCGAGAGCGGCTACGAGCAGTACTTC. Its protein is CASSESGYEQYF.

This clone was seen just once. The CDR3 DNA reads as TGTGCCAGCAGTTTAACAGTCAGGAACACTGAAGCTTTCTTT. Amino acid sequence: CASSLTVRNTEAFF. The rearrangement uses TRBV28 and TRBJ1-1, with D unresolved. The germline V gene has CDR1 MDHEN and CDR2 SYDVKM. V lost 2 bases, J lost 1 base, and 8 bases lay in between. The CDR3 covers 14 residues.

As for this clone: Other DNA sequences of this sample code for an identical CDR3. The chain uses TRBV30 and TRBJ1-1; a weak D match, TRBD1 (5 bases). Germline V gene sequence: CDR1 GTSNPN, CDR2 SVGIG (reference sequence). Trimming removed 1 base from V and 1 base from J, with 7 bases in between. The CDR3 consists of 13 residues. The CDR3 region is CAWSGQGNTEAFF. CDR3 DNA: TGTGCCTGGAGTGGGCAGGGGAACACTGAAGCTTTCTTT.

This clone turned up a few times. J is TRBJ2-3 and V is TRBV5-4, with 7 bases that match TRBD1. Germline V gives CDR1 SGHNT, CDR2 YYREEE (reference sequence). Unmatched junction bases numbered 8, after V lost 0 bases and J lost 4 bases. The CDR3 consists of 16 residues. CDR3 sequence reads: CASSLGQGTSADTQYF. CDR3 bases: TGTGCCAGCAGCTTGGGACAGGGAACGTCAGCAGATACGCAGTATTTT.

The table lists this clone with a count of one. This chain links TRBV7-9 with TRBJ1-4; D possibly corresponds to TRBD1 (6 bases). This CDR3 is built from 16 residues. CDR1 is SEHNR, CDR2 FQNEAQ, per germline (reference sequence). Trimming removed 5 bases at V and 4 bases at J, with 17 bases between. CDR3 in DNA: TGTGCCAGCAGCCACCCTACGACAGGTCGTAATGAAAAACTGTTTTTT. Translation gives CASSHPTTGRNEKLFF.

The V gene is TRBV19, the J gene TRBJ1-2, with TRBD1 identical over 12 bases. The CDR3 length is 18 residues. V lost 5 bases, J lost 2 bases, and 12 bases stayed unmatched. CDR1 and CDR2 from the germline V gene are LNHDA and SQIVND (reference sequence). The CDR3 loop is CASSANRDRGRPNYGYTF. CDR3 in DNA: TGTGCCAGTAGTGCCAACCGGGACAGGGGGCGGCCCAACTATGGCTACACCTTC.